This T cell receptor (beta chain) was profiled in a study of cytomegalovirus exposure and HLA in healthy donors (dated by TCRdb to the late 2010s). About the full investigation: An earlier analysis of 550 to 700 of the donors reported approximately 290 Gb of sequence data and around 110 million unique TCR beta sequences from 150 million to 200 million T cells. Besides the first cohort of around 670 subjects, a separate validation cohort made up of about 120 different subjects was used. Typing coverage differed by locus: A, B, C, DRB1 and DQB1 were typed in about 620-630 donors, DQA1 in 500 to 550, DPA1 in 606, and DPB1 in approximately 450. The study was designed to test whether signatures of past pathogen exposure could be identified by cataloging public T cell receptors. Among the roughly 410 genotyped donors, approximately 82% belonged to the genetic ancestry cluster associated with self-reported Caucasian donors. The study used immunosequencing to profile the T cell repertoires of hundreds of subjects and linked those repertoires to cytomegalovirus serostatus. Both class I and class II loci were covered by HLA typing, at four-digit resolution. Around 330 gigabases of sequencing data and around 80 million unique TCR sequences made up an early release that covered 500 to 650 HLA-typed donors. About five DR-DQ haplotypes were treated as single units for association and clustering because of strong linkage in the cohort. High-throughput TCR immunosequencing, statistical association of individual TCRs with disease status, and machine learning were combined to predict cytomegalovirus infection status. A later analysis re-examined previously published TCR beta repertoires from just over 650 donors and added high-resolution HLA genotyping to investigate patterns of TCR occurrence. An earlier analysis of a few hundred of the donors applied high-throughput TCR beta sequencing to assess whether each TCR beta V gene segment acted as functional or pseudogenic. Genome-wide SNP genotypes for about 60% of the roughly 670 donors were used in a later genetic analysis, which treated that subset as a discovery cohort. Every repertoire in the discovery cohort had been generated on one and the same sequencing platform. Rather than using new phenotypic data, the later analysis identified candidate immune exposures from TCR beta sequences and from how often those sequences occurred across donors. Across around 400 genotyped donors of the cohort, an average of roughly 200,000 unique TCR beta nucleotide sequences per donor were sequenced, and 15% to 20% of those sequences were non-productive. Donor age, sex, ethnicity and CMV serostatus were collected together with the repertoire data.

Based on the germline V gene, the CDR1 and CDR2 sequences are SGHTA and FQGNSA. Spanning cysteine to phenylalanine, the CDR3 consists of 15 amino acids. The kept DNA is CDR3 alone, 45 bases in frame from the first base. V is reduced by 1 base and J by 0 bases, leaving a spacing of 9 bases between them. In total, over 600 healthy bone marrow donors made up the cohort. Cohort members were all nominally healthy when sampled, although unrecorded immune exposures were likely present. The donor was CMV seronegative and was included in the group of hundreds of seronegative cohort members. A peripheral blood sample was collected from each donor, and TCR beta sequencing was performed on peripheral blood mononuclear cells. The Qiagen DNeasy Blood Extraction Kit was used to extract genomic DNA from the blood cell samples. Overall study results and their limits: In this cohort, only TCR beta chains were sequenced, and detectable features were limited by the absence of alpha or paired-chain data. The earlier analysis of approximately 560 of the donors excluded roughly 17 rarely observed V segments, including chromosome 9 orphons, because counts were too low. Strong co-occurrence of HLA alleles, especially DR and DQ, made assigning TCR associations to individual alleles difficult. It was suggested by the authors that the approach could potentially be generalized to other disease states and immunological phenotypes. An earlier analysis of some 560 of the donors showed that most TCR beta V segments appeared in productive rearrangements either about 90% or about 30% of the time, which broadly matched IMGT annotations. Because the 87-base-pair reads could not distinguish some IMGT-functional V segments, including TRBV6-2 and TRBV6-3, those segments were excluded. In vitro tests confirmed that three of the cytomegalovirus-associated TCR beta chains recognize cytomegalovirus antigens. Correlated functional status among segregating V segments might reflect linkage disequilibrium, but an unknown experimental factor could not be ruled out. Because HLA typing was missing for some donors at each locus, association tests included only the typed subset. A later genetic analysis reported fewer N-insertions in productive TCRs among donors in an Asian-associated ancestry cluster than the 666-donor mean. Specific HLA alleles were associated with around 18,000 TCR beta sequences at a false discovery rate of 0.05 in a later analysis. Most CMV-associated TCR beta chains appeared to be HLA-restricted in a later analysis, and the HLA associations seemed to be driven largely by CMV exposure. In a later analysis, TCR association rates were found to vary across HLA loci, with the most associated TCRs seen for DRB1 alleles and the fewest for HLA-C alleles. A total of 150 to 200 TCR beta chains were listed by the study as associated with cytomegalovirus. The classifier was reported to diagnose cytomegalovirus status with high specificity and sensitivity in both the original cohort and the validation cohort. Immune exposure information for the cohort was limited to CMV serostatus. A further reported finding was that TCR beta sequences accurately predicted the HLA-A and HLA-B alleles for most subjects in the first cohort. Most TCR sequences were observed very rarely across donors, whereas some public TCRs were present in many individuals. Sequencing depth was assumed to be roughly uniform across donors in the presence/absence analyses, though that assumption may not hold. A cluster of highly shared sequence variants was judged likely to be a technical artifact of the sequencing pipeline. Compared with equally common non-associated chains, HLA-associated TCR beta chains in a later analysis were more clonally expanded and had lower generation probabilities. Several of the top co-occurrence clusters appeared to be linked to parvovirus B19, influenza, CMV and Epstein-Barr virus, according to a later analysis. In a later genetic analysis, a missense DCLRE1C variant was associated with V-gene and J-gene trimming of TCR beta chains, and the association was replicated in an independent cohort.

Worth noting for this clone: Its antigen target is currently unknown. Base-call qualities are not available, and no considerably larger clone is one nucleotide away.

Library method: the immunoSEQ multiplex PCR assay. For the multiplex PCR, a mixture combining 60 forward primers for TCR Vbeta segments and 13 reverse primers for TCR Jbeta segments was used. The CDR3 region of rearranged TCR beta genes was amplified from genomic DNA by a multiplex PCR assay. The amplified TCR beta libraries were sequenced on the Illumina HiSeq System as 87-base-pair reads. On the study's bioinformatics: Across the 670 or so repertoires, a later analysis counted approximately 83 million unique TCR beta chains, 8.5 million to 12 million of which were shared by at least two donors. To remove PCR and sequencing errors, raw reads were error-corrected and collapsed into unique sequences using a nearest-neighbor algorithm that merged closely related sequences. V, D and J gene segments were assigned by aligning CDR3 sequences to IMGT reference sequences. For a sequence to be retained, a match of at least six nucleotides to both a V gene segment and a J gene segment was required. Rearrangements were classified as productive when the CDR3 lacked stop codons and remained in frame with V and J, and all other rearrangements were classified as non-productive. CDR3 was defined by IMGT convention, running from the second conserved V-encoded cysteine to the conserved J-encoded phenylalanine. In an earlier analysis of more than 550 of the donors, sequences lacking an unambiguous match to a single V gene segment were excluded. In an earlier analysis of approximately 550 of the donors, V segments were called functional above 56.7% productive rearrangements and were called segregating when the between-donor standard deviation exceeded 5%. A statistical classification framework was built for diagnosing cytomegalovirus status from the catalog of TCR beta chain sequences. A later analysis assigned V and J genes by comparing TCR nucleotide sequences with IMGT/GENE-DB human TR gene sequences. A later analysis assigned CDR3 sequences and most-parsimonious VDJ recombination scenarios with the TCRdist pipeline. In a later analysis, every TCR beta chain was defined by the combination of its CDR3 amino acid sequence and its V-gene family, and reads without a unique V-gene family were dropped. As a way to deal with suspected cross-contamination and a sequencing artifact, a later analysis dropped 500 to 700 nucleotide sequences that were highly shared and had low generation probability. In a later analysis, a clonal expansion index was calculated for each public chain from normalized within-repertoire ranks of inferred template counts. Generation probabilities in a later analysis came from a VDJ recombination model fitted to out-of-frame rearrangements, and those results were checked against IGoR. In a later analysis, TCR-TCR, TCR-HLA and TCR-CMV co-occurrence was scored with hypergeometric tests, and a repertoire-size bias correction was applied to TCR pairs. To estimate false discovery rates, a later analysis permuted the HLA or CMV assignments 20 times. A later analysis grouped co-occurring TCRs with DBSCAN, adding TCRdist sequence similarity when clustering within HLA-allele-positive subsets. For co-occurrence clustering, repertoires with fewer than 30,000 or more than 120,000 public chains were excluded, along with roughly 5 repertoires with anomalous nucleotide sharing. The table was pulled from immuneACCESS by TCRdb, which kept in-frame rearrangements only. Such tables lose some clones; where checked, under half of the loss comes from unresolved V genes, and the rest has no known cause. V, J and clone size are taken as reported in that table, and D and trimming were inferred from the DNA itself. The sample data list 150,000 or so clones, and over 60% of these were observed just once. The ten largest make up approximately 1.8% of the sample.

This TCR was sampled from a woman younger than 30 in good health and CMV-seronegative. The sequence joins TRBV7-2 to TRBJ1-1, with no reliable assignment of the D segment. Material for sequencing was PBMCs. The CDR3 reads as follows: CASSLDRHLNTEAFF. Read as DNA, the sequence is TGTGCCAGCAGCTTAGATCGACATTTGAACACTGAAGCTTTCTTT.